A selection of T cell receptor beta chains follows, all from one sample in a study of technical replicates of blood from a few donors. Method: immunoSEQ multiplex PCR; TCRdb's copy keeps in-frame clones and lacks some. The sample lists approximately 70,000 clones, roughly 90% occurring once. The material sequenced was PBMCs. All receptors come from a human donor in good health. Some clones in this sample may be carry-over from other donors' samples. Both conserved end residues are part of each CDR3. D genes are given only for firm matches. Size is omitted from some rows. Given values are once, few, many or a class for expanded clones.

J gene: TRBJ2-3; clone size: NA; V gene: TRBV4-1; D gene: NA; CDR3 DNA: TGCGCCAGCAAAGTAGGACTCGGAGATACGCAGTATTTT; CDR3 protein: CASKVGLGDTQYF
J gene: TRBJ2-3; clone size: once; V gene: TRBV7-2; D gene: TRBD2; CDR3 DNA: TGTGCCAGCAGAGCTGGGACTAGCGGGGGGCCATGGACGGATACGCAGTATTTT; CDR3 protein: CASRAGTSGGPWTDTQYF
J gene: TRBJ2-3; clone size: NA; V gene: TRBV2; D gene: NA; CDR3 DNA: TGTGCCAGCAGTATCAGGTTGGCGGGGGATACGCAGTATTTT; CDR3 protein: CASSIRLAGDTQYF
J gene: TRBJ1-2; clone size: NA; V gene: TRBV28; D gene: TRBD1; CDR3 DNA: TGTGCCAGCAGCTCGACAGGGGGTAGGAGCTACACCTTC; CDR3 protein: CASSSTGGRSYTF
J gene: TRBJ1-2; clone size: NA; V gene: TRBV10-3; D gene: NA; CDR3 DNA: TGTGCCATCAGTGAGGTACATCGTGGCTACACCTTC; CDR3 protein: CAISEVHRGYTF
J gene: TRBJ2-3; clone size: NA; V gene: TRBV5-1; D gene: TRBD2; CDR3 DNA: TGCGCCAGCAGCCCGAGCGGGGCACCTGCCACAGATACGCAGTATTTT; CDR3 protein: CASSPSGAPATDTQYF
J gene: TRBJ2-1; clone size: NA; V gene: TRBV4-3; D gene: TRBD2; CDR3 DNA: TGCGCCAGCAGCCAAGAAATTTTAGCGGGACCGCCCTACAATGAGCAGTTCTTC; CDR3 protein: CASSQEILAGPPYNEQFF
J gene: TRBJ1-5; clone size: NA; V gene: TRBV27; D gene: TRBD1; CDR3 DNA: TGTGCCAGCAGCTCCGGGACAGGGAGCAATCAGCCCCAGCATTTT; CDR3 protein: CASSSGTGSNQPQHF
J gene: TRBJ2-7; clone size: NA; V gene: TRBV5-4; D gene: TRBD2; CDR3 DNA: TGTGCCAGCAGCGCCACAATCAGGGAGGGGGAGCAGTACTTC; CDR3 protein: CASSATIREGEQYF
J gene: TRBJ2-1; clone size: once; V gene: TRBV19; D gene: NA; CDR3 DNA: TGTGCCAGTAGTATAAGGGGCGGGATCAAACTGGAGGAATACAATGAGCAGTTCTTC; CDR3 protein: CASSIRGGIKLEEYNEQFF
J gene: TRBJ1-1; clone size: NA; V gene: TRBV6-6; D gene: TRBD1; CDR3 DNA: TGTGCCAGCAGTTACCGGGACAGGAACACTGAAGCTTTCTTT; CDR3 protein: CASSYRDRNTEAFF
J gene: TRBJ2-2; clone size: NA; V gene: TRBV4-2; D gene: TRBD2; CDR3 DNA: TGTGCCAGCAGCCAAGATCGGCTAGCGGTGAACACCGGGGAGCTGTTTTTT; CDR3 protein: CASSQDRLAVNTGELFF
J gene: TRBJ1-1; clone size: NA; V gene: TRBV6-6; D gene: NA; CDR3 DNA: TGTGCCAGCAGTTCCTTCAACACTGAAGCTTTCTTT; CDR3 protein: CASSSFNTEAFF
J gene: TRBJ2-5; clone size: NA; V gene: TRBV29-1; D gene: NA; CDR3 DNA: TGCAGCGCAGGGGGGCAAGAGACCCAGTACTTC; CDR3 protein: CSAGGQETQYF
J gene: TRBJ2-1; clone size: NA; V gene: TRBV27; D gene: TRBD1; CDR3 DNA: TGTGCCAGCAGTTTCCGCCCCAACAGGGGATACAATGAGCAGTTCTTC; CDR3 protein: CASSFRPNRGYNEQFF
J gene: TRBJ2-1; clone size: NA; V gene: TRBV5-3; D gene: NA; CDR3 DNA: TGTGCCAGAAGCTTGTTAACGCGACACCCCTACAATGAGCAGTTCTTC; CDR3 protein: CARSLLTRHPYNEQFF
J gene: TRBJ2-1; clone size: NA; V gene: TRBV7-2; D gene: NA; CDR3 DNA: TGTGCCAGCATCCAGGACTTGTTCTCCTACAATGAGCAGTTCTTC; CDR3 protein: CASIQDLFSYNEQFF
J gene: TRBJ2-1; clone size: NA; V gene: TRBV7-6; D gene: TRBD1; CDR3 DNA: TGTGCCAGCAGCTACCGGGACAGGGACAATGAGCAGTTCTTC; CDR3 protein: CASSYRDRDNEQFF
J gene: TRBJ1-5; clone size: NA; V gene: TRBV6-5; D gene: NA; CDR3 DNA: TGTGCCAGCAGGTACGCAGGGAATCAGCCCCAGCATTTT; CDR3 protein: CASRYAGNQPQHF
J gene: TRBJ1-3; clone size: NA; V gene: TRBV6-5; D gene: NA; CDR3 DNA: TGTGCCAGCAGTTTCACCCAGGGGTCTGGAAACACCATATATTTT; CDR3 protein: CASSFTQGSGNTIYF
J gene: TRBJ1-1; clone size: NA; V gene: TRBV18; D gene: NA; CDR3 DNA: TGTGCCAGCTCTGCCGGGGATATGAACACTGAAGCTTTCTTT; CDR3 protein: CASSAGDMNTEAFF
J gene: TRBJ2-2; clone size: NA; V gene: TRBV6-1; D gene: TRBD1; CDR3 DNA: TGTGCCAGCACCGGGACAGGGGGCAACACCGGGGAGCTGTTTTTT; CDR3 protein: CASTGTGGNTGELFF
J gene: TRBJ1-6; clone size: NA; V gene: TRBV9; D gene: TRBD1; CDR3 DNA: TGTGCCAGCAGCGGCGGGACAGGGGGCTCACCCCTCCACTTT; CDR3 protein: CASSGGTGGSPLHF
J gene: TRBJ2-5; clone size: once; V gene: TRBV6-5; D gene: NA; CDR3 DNA: TGTGCCAGCAGTCAATGGACAGTGGGCAGAGAGACCCAGTACTTC; CDR3 protein: CASSQWTVGRETQYF
J gene: TRBJ2-2; clone size: NA; V gene: TRBV6-5; D gene: TRBD2; CDR3 DNA: TGTGCCAAGGGAGGGCCGAGCACCGGGGAGCTGTTTTTT; CDR3 protein: CAKGGPSTGELFF
J gene: TRBJ1-3; clone size: NA; V gene: TRBV6-5; D gene: NA; CDR3 DNA: TGTGCCAGCAGGGAGACCCTCTCTGGAAACACCATATATTTT; CDR3 protein: CASRETLSGNTIYF
J gene: TRBJ1-5; clone size: NA; V gene: TRBV6-6; D gene: TRBD1; CDR3 DNA: TGTGCCAGCAGTACAGGGACAGCTAATCAGCCCCAGCATTTT; CDR3 protein: CASSTGTANQPQHF
J gene: TRBJ2-7; clone size: NA; V gene: TRBV2; D gene: NA; CDR3 DNA: TGTGCCAGCAGGCGGGCGTACGAGCAGTACTTC; CDR3 protein: CASRRAYEQYF
J gene: TRBJ2-1; clone size: once; V gene: TRBV19; D gene: TRBD2; CDR3 DNA: TGTGCCAGTAGTATCTTAGCGGGAGTCTCCTACAATGAGCAGTTCTTC; CDR3 protein: CASSILAGVSYNEQFF
J gene: TRBJ2-1; clone size: NA; V gene: TRBV15; D gene: NA; CDR3 DNA: TGTGCCACCAGCAGAGATCTTAACAGCCCGAGTGGCTACAATGAGCAGTTCTTC; CDR3 protein: CATSRDLNSPSGYNEQFF
J gene: TRBJ2-3; clone size: NA; V gene: TRBV18; D gene: TRBD1; CDR3 DNA: TGTGCCAGCTCAGGGACAGGGGGCATTACACTGCAGTATTTT; CDR3 protein: CASSGTGGITLQYF
J gene: TRBJ2-7; clone size: NA; V gene: TRBV7-2; D gene: NA; CDR3 DNA: TGTGCCAGCAGCCCCAACCCCGGCTCCTACGAGCAGTACTTC; CDR3 protein: CASSPNPGSYEQYF
J gene: TRBJ2-1; clone size: NA; V gene: TRBV9; D gene: NA; CDR3 DNA: TGTGCCAGCAGCGTAACCCCGCTAGGGGACAATGAGCAGTTCTTC; CDR3 protein: CASSVTPLGDNEQFF
J gene: TRBJ1-2; clone size: NA; V gene: TRBV7-2; D gene: TRBD1; CDR3 DNA: TGTGCCAGCAGCTTACCTGGACAGGAGTTGTACTATGGCTACACCTTC; CDR3 protein: CASSLPGQELYYGYTF
J gene: TRBJ2-5; clone size: once; V gene: TRBV11-3; D gene: NA; CDR3 DNA: TGTGCCAGCAGCTTAGCCGGACAGCAAGAGACCCAGTACTTC; CDR3 protein: CASSLAGQQETQYF
J gene: TRBJ1-1; clone size: once; V gene: TRBV27; D gene: NA; CDR3 DNA: TGTGCCAGCAGTTTCGGGGGTCTGAACACTGAAGCTTTCTTT; CDR3 protein: CASSFGGLNTEAFF
J gene: TRBJ1-5; clone size: NA; V gene: TRBV6-1; D gene: NA; CDR3 DNA: TGTGCCAGCAGTGAACCAGGGATAAGCAATCAGCCCCAGCATTTT; CDR3 protein: CASSEPGISNQPQHF
J gene: TRBJ2-1; clone size: NA; V gene: TRBV19; D gene: NA; CDR3 DNA: TGTGCCAGTAGTATTGGACAGTCTAGCTCCTACAATGAGCAGTTCTTC; CDR3 protein: CASSIGQSSSYNEQFF
J gene: TRBJ1-2; clone size: NA; V gene: TRBV5-1; D gene: NA; CDR3 DNA: TGCGCCAGCAGCGTGGACATCCTAAGCGGTGGCTACACCTTC; CDR3 protein: CASSVDILSGGYTF
J gene: TRBJ2-5; clone size: NA; V gene: TRBV7-9; D gene: NA; CDR3 DNA: TGTGCCAGCAGCTTAGCTGGAGGGGGCGAAGAGACCCAGTACTTC; CDR3 protein: CASSLAGGGEETQYF
J gene: TRBJ2-3; clone size: NA; V gene: TRBV5-1; D gene: NA; CDR3 DNA: TGCGCCAGCAGCTTGGACGCAGGGGGCACAGATACGCAGTATTTT; CDR3 protein: CASSLDAGGTDTQYF
J gene: TRBJ2-7; clone size: NA; V gene: TRBV7-6; D gene: NA; CDR3 DNA: TGTGCCAGCAGCCCGGGGACAAGCTCCTACGAGCAGTACTTC; CDR3 protein: CASSPGTSSYEQYF
J gene: TRBJ2-1; clone size: NA; V gene: TRBV18; D gene: TRBD2; CDR3 DNA: TGTGCCAGCTCACCCTCTAGCGGGGGGTACTACAATGAGCAGTTCTTC; CDR3 protein: CASSPSSGGYYNEQFF
J gene: TRBJ2-3; clone size: NA; V gene: TRBV5-8; D gene: TRBD1; CDR3 DNA: TGTGCCAGCAGCTTTATCTGGGACAGGGATTCCGATACGCAGTATTTT; CDR3 protein: CASSFIWDRDSDTQYF
J gene: TRBJ1-1; clone size: NA; V gene: TRBV6-1; D gene: TRBD1; CDR3 DNA: TGTGCCAGCAGTAAAGGGGCCGACAGGGCGAACACTGAAGCTTTCTTT; CDR3 protein: CASSKGADRANTEAFF
J gene: TRBJ1-3; clone size: NA; V gene: TRBV16; D gene: NA; CDR3 DNA: TGTGCCAGCAGCAGATCGACAGGTCCCTCTGGAAACACCATATATTTT; CDR3 protein: CASSRSTGPSGNTIYF
J gene: TRBJ2-5; clone size: NA; V gene: TRBV5-1; D gene: NA; CDR3 DNA: TGCGCCAGCAGCCCAACACCGGGAGAGGTGGAGACCCAGTACTTC; CDR3 protein: CASSPTPGEVETQYF
J gene: TRBJ2-1; clone size: NA; V gene: TRBV7-9; D gene: TRBD1; CDR3 DNA: TGTGCCAGCCGCCGGGCAGGACAGGTTCGCAATGAGCAGTTCTTC; CDR3 protein: CASRRAGQVRNEQFF
J gene: TRBJ1-2; clone size: NA; V gene: TRBV30; D gene: NA; CDR3 DNA: TGTGCCTGGCAGGAAAACTATGGCTACACCTTC; CDR3 protein: CAWQENYGYTF
J gene: TRBJ2-1; clone size: once; V gene: TRBV7-2; D gene: TRBD1; CDR3 DNA: TGTGCCAGCAGCGCCAGACAGGGGTACAATGAGCAGTTCTTC; CDR3 protein: CASSARQGYNEQFF
J gene: TRBJ2-7; clone size: NA; V gene: TRBV11-3; D gene: TRBD1; CDR3 DNA: TGTGCCAGCAGCTTAACAGGGGCCTACGAGCAGTACTTC; CDR3 protein: CASSLTGAYEQYF
J gene: TRBJ1-2; clone size: NA; V gene: TRBV7-2; D gene: TRBD1; CDR3 DNA: TGTGCCAGCAGCTCGTACGGACAGGGGTTAAACTATGGCTACACCTTC; CDR3 protein: CASSSYGQGLNYGYTF